The clone carrying this TCR beta chain was found many times. What it binds is not known. The CDR3 totals 12 residues. The germline V gene encodes CDR1 SGHTA and CDR2 FQGNSA. V dropped 1 base and J dropped 15 bases, with 10 bases sitting between them. TCR alpha and TCR beta cDNA libraries carrying sample barcodes and UMIs came from 5'RACE with constant-segment primers. Via MiXCR, TCRdb re-called the 5' RACE reads, giving one row per CDR3 protein. The sample has 50,000 to 70,000 distinct CDR3 sequences, 12% seen once. This sample was included in a study of T-cell memory formation after mild COVID-19. Study-level information: Clusters of TCRs were largely donor specific. Study-level findings and limits: Clones that contracted clustered mainly in CM and EM if CD4+ and in EMRA if CD8+.

The chain carries TRBV7-2 and TRBJ1-6; D ambiguous. Material: PBMCs or a T cell subset sorted from them (not recorded which). This sequence was found in a man aged 18-30 years who had mild COVID-19 (a few samples of this study predate the infection). Cell type and time point are not known. The DNA for the CDR3 is TGTGCCAGCAGCTTAGGATTCCAAGACCTCCACTTT. Protein sequence: CASSLGFQDLHF.